Below are 8 T cell receptor beta chains sequenced from a single sample in a study of T cells in tuberculosis. The time point here: new active TB diagnosis, blood taken before or within 7 days of starting treatment. Sequenced by immunoSEQ multiplex PCR; TCRdb stores in-frame clones only, minus some. The sample shows around 33,000 clones, 92% of them seen only once. The sample in question was PBMCs, obtained at tuberculosis diagnosis. The receptors here all came from an adult with tuberculosis. Some clones in this sample may be carry-over from other donors' samples.

V gene TRBV10-3 combines with J gene TRBJ1-1, with D tentatively TRBD1 (5 bases). V was pared by 5 bases and J by 1 base, with 8 bases between. The length of the CDR3 is 13 residues. The V gene's germline CDR1 is ENHRY and CDR2 SYGVKD. DNA of the CDR3: TGTGCCATCAGTAAAACAGGGAACACTGAAGCTTTCTTT. It is translated as CAISKTGNTEAFF.

This clone was observed a few times. The chain recombines TRBV29-1 with TRBJ1-1; 8 nucleotides match TRBD1. After removal of 7 bases from V and 4 bases from J, the junction contained 17 bases not matched to a gene. The germline gives CDR1 SQVTM, CDR2 ANQGSEA. The CDR3 is made up of 16 amino acids. The CDR3 nucleotides read TGCAGCGGGACGACAGGACAGGGACCTTGGGGCACTGAAGCTTTCTTT. This encodes CSGTTGQGPWGTEAFF.

This clone was counted once. The chain joins TRBV7-8 to TRBJ2-4; D remains ambiguous. Trimming left V 1 base short and J 6 bases short, with 13 bases between. Germline CDR1 and CDR2: SGHVS and FQNEAQ. The CDR3 covers 15 residues. CDR3 coding DNA: TGTGCCAGCAGCTTAGTTCCGGTCCCTGGAAACATTCAGTACTTC. It yields the protein CASSLVPVPGNIQYF.

This chain joins TRBV6-1 and TRBJ2-2; 9 bases match TRBD2. The V and J ends lost 8 bases and 6 bases, in that order; junction bases with no gene match: 4. The length of the CDR3 is 13 residues. The germline CDR1 and CDR2 sequences are MNHNS and SASEGT. CDR3 nucleotide sequence: TGTGCCAGCGGGGCTAGCGGGGCCGGGGAGCTGTTTTTT. This codes for CASGASGAGELFF.

This rearrangement joins TRBV30 to TRBJ2-1, with TRBD2 matching 8 bases. The length of the CDR3 is 13 residues. J gave up 0 bases and V 7 bases, and 2 bases lay outside the gene matches. Germline CDR1 and CDR2: GTSNPN and SVGIG (reference sequence). CDR3 residues: CAFSGDSYNEQFF. The CDR3 coding sequence is TGTGCCTTTAGCGGGGACTCCTACAATGAGCAGTTCTTC.

This chain uses TRBV7-2 with TRBJ2-3, with 8 bases that match TRBD1. CDR3 size: 15 residues. The germline V gene encodes CDR1 SGHTA and CDR2 FQGNSA. Trimming removed 3 bases from V and 4 bases from J; junction bases left unmatched: 6. The CDR3 loop reads CASSFGRGLADTQYF. CDR3 nucleotide sequence: TGTGCCAGCAGCTTTGGCAGGGGGCTGGCAGATACGCAGTATTTT.

The chain employs TRBV19 and TRBJ1-1, with 7 bases matching TRBD1. The CDR3 has 14 residues. CDR1 and CDR2 from the germline V gene are LNHDA and SQIVND (reference sequence). V shed 8 bases, J shed 6 bases, and the junction held 12 bases outside the gene matches. This CDR3 reads CASRPPLGGPEAFF. CDR3 bases: TGTGCCAGTCGGCCCCCCCTAGGGGGCCCTGAAGCTTTCTTT.

This sequence joins TRBV7-2 and TRBJ2-7; D is undetermined. The CDR3 runs to 13 residues. Trimming took 5 bases from V and 12 from J, leaving 20 bases between them. Germline V gene data show CDR1 as SGHTA and CDR2 as FQGNSA. Written as DNA, the CDR3 is TGTGCCAGCAGCAATGGCCAACACGTAAATCTGTACTTC. Encoded protein: CASSNGQHVNLYF.